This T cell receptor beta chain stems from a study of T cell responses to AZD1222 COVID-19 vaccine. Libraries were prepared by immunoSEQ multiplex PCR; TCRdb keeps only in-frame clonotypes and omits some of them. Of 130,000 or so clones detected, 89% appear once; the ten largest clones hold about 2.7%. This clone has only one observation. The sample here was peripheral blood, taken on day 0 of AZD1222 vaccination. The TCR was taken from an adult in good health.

The CDR3 spells CASSSSRPSGDSYNSPLHF. The CDR3 coding sequence is TGTGCCAGCAGCTCATCCCGACCCTCAGGGGACTCCTATAATTCACCCCTCCACTTT. V gene TRBV28 combines with J gene TRBJ1-6; a weak D match, TRBD1 (6 bases). The ends were cut back, 6 bases at V and 0 bases at J, with 21 bases in the middle. The CDR3 loop spans 19 amino acids. CDR1 is MDHEN, CDR2 SYDVKM, per germline. The variable domain in full, completed from reference TRBV28 and TRBJ1-6, reads DVKVTQSSRYLVKRTGEKVFLECVQDMDHENMFWYRQDPGLGLRLIYFSYDVKMKEKGDIPEGYSVSREKKERFSLILESASTNQTSMYLCASSSSRPSGDSYNSPLHFGNGTRLTVT.